The present entry profiles one T cell receptor beta chain with its context. Measured with immunoSEQ multiplex PCR; TCRdb has only the in-frame clones, and not every one. The table lists 220,000 or so clones, 85% to 90% of them singletons. This record belongs to a study of blood T cell repertoires in COVID-19. Individuals drawn from around 25 US areas were roughly 18 to 89 years old. CDR1 SNHLY and CDR2 FYNNEI come from the germline V gene. The length of the CDR3 is 13 residues. V shed 11 bases and J 7 bases; nucleotides not matched to a gene: 12. V is TRBV2 and J is TRBJ2-5; TRBD1 matches at 8 bases. The receptor comes from a woman in her late teens or twenties in a cohort exposed to, infected with or recovered from COVID-19 (not recorded which). The sample taken for sequencing was PBMCs or T cells enriched from blood (not recorded which). In DNA, the CDR3 is TGTGCCGGACTGGGACAGGAGGTTGGGACCCAGTACTTC. This codes for CAGLGQEVGTQYF.